The next 15 T cell receptor beta chains were all read from a single sample in a study of response to subunit inactivated influenza vaccine. One entry per CDR3 protein, called by TCRdb with MiXCR from the RT-PCR reads. The sample contains about 540,000 distinct CDR3 sequences, roughly 25% of which appear only once. The same sample was also used in a study of T cells expressing NK-cell markers. Per that paper: In generating TCR beta cDNA, 5'RACE template switching with UMIs was used.

This sample comprised CD4+ T cells sorted from PBMCs, obtained roughly 13 days after vaccination. All receptors come from a man over 45 who received an inactivated influenza vaccine.

V usage is TRBV6-1 and J usage is TRBJ2-7, with a tentative D call TRBD1 (5 bases). CDR1 and CDR2 from the germline V gene are MNHNS and SASEGT. Trimming took 11 bases from V and 6 from J, leaving 23 bases between them. The CDR3 runs to 14 residues. Here the CDR3 reads CASKEWQGKGEQYF. CDR3 DNA sequence: TGTGCCTCCAAGGAGTGGCAGGGCAAGGGCGAGCAGTACTTC.

This clonotype has only a few counts. The chain is built from TRBV20-1 and TRBJ2-7, with 8 nucleotides matching TRBD1. The ends lost 6 bases at V and 3 bases at J; junction bases unmatched: 16. The CDR3 loop spans 16 amino acids. Germline assignment: CDR1 DFQATT and CDR2 SNEGSKA (reference sequence). DNA of the CDR3: TGCAGTGCAACTAACCCCCGGACAGGGATTCTCTACGAGCAGTACTTC. Its protein product is CSATNPRTGILYEQYF.

The table lists this clonotype with many counts. This chain connects TRBV7-2 to TRBJ2-4; 11 bases map to TRBD2. Germline assignment: CDR1 SGHTA and CDR2 FQGNSA. Trimming removed 2 bases from V and 7 bases from J; junction bases left unmatched: 10. There are 17 residues in the CDR3. CDR3 sequence: CASSLFLPSGGRNIQYF. In nucleotides, the CDR3 is TGTGCCAGCAGCTTATTCCTGCCTAGCGGGGGGCGGAACATTCAGTACTTC. Full variable domain (missing parts from reference TRBV7-2 and TRBJ2-4): GAGVSQSPSNKVTEKGKDVELRCDPISGHTALYWYRQSLGQGLEFLIYFQGNSAPDKSGLPSDRFSAERTGGSVSTLTIQRTQQEDSAVYLCASSLFLPSGGRNIQYFGAGTRLSVL.

The chain links TRBV18 to TRBJ2-5; 7 nucleotides agree with TRBD1. The CDR3 length is 17 residues. Germline V lookup: CDR1 KGHSH, CDR2 LQKENI. V trimming: 3 bases; J trimming: 5 bases; junction bases outside the gene matches: 15. The CDR3 sequence is CASSPQRRQGRKETQYF. DNA for the CDR3: TGTGCCAGCTCACCCCAACGGCGACAGGGTCGGAAGGAGACCCAGTACTTC.

The rearrangement uses TRBV7-2 and TRBJ1-2; D uncertain. The V gene lost 1 base and the J gene lost 7 bases, with 19 bases spanning the gap. The CDR3 length is 16 residues. Germline-derived CDR1 and CDR2 are SGHTA and FQGNSA. DNA of the CDR3: TGTGCCAGCAGCTTAGTCTTCGGCAGTTCGGTGGGTGGCTACACCTTC. This gives the protein CASSLVFGSSVGGYTF.

The rearrangement uses TRBV24-1 and TRBJ1-5; no firm D call. There are 15 residues in the CDR3. Germline-derived CDR1 and CDR2 are KGHDR and SFDVKD. Trimming shortened V by 5 bases and J by 5 bases, and 15 bases separated the two germline ends. The CDR3 DNA reads as TGTGCCACCAGTGGGGCCGGGATTGGGCATCAGCCCCAGCATTTT. This gives the protein CATSGAGIGHQPQHF.

In this sample, this clonotype turned up a few times. The V call is TRBV10-3, the J call TRBJ1-2; the D gene is possibly TRBD1 (5 bases). Looked up from germline, CDR1 is ENHRY and CDR2 is SYGVKD. The CDR3 spans 15 residues. V shed 6 bases and J shed 0 bases, with 14 bases lying between them. The CDR3 nucleotides are TGTGCCATCAGCGACCGGGACGGAGCTAACTATGGCTACACCTTC. This codes for CAISDRDGANYGYTF.

The chain has TRBV7-2 and TRBJ2-2; 8 bases map to TRBD2. CDR1 is SGHTA, CDR2 FQGNSA, per germline. The length of the CDR3 is 16 residues. V lost 5 bases and J lost 1; bases outside the gene matches: 6. The CDR3: CASSPGGPGNTGELFF. The CDR3 DNA is TGTGCCAGCAGCCCGGGAGGGCCGGGGAACACCGGGGAGCTGTTTTTT.

This clonotype came up many times. The V call is TRBV12-3 or TRBV12-4, the J call TRBJ2-3; 10 nucleotides match TRBD2. The CDR3 has 15 amino acids. Trimming cost V 6 bases and J 0 bases; bases outside gene matches: 3. The DNA for the CDR3 is TGTGCCAGCAGAGCGACTAGCGGGAGCACAGATACGCAGTATTTT. As protein: CASRATSGSTDTQYF.

The DNA for the CDR3 is TGTGCCAGCAGTTTCATCCCCAAAGGGGGGGATACGCAGTATTTT. Amino acid sequence: CASSFIPKGGDTQYF. This chain uses TRBV6-2 or TRBV6-3 with TRBJ2-3, with D possibly being TRBD1 or TRBD2 (6 bases each). Germline lookup yields CDR1 MNHEY and CDR2 SVGEGT. The germline V and J ends were trimmed by 4 bases and 6 bases, with 17 bases remaining between them. CDR3 length equals 15 residues.

The gene calls are TRBV28 and TRBJ2-1; D is tentatively TRBD1 or TRBD2 (5 bases each). The CDR3 extends over 15 amino acids. CDR1 is MDHEN and CDR2 is SYDVKM in the germline V gene. With 6 bases removed from V and 2 bases from J, the gap between germline ends came to 14 bases. DNA of the CDR3: TGTGCCAGCAGGGTTTCGGGACCGGCCTACAATGAGCAGTTCTTC. Its protein product is CASRVSGPAYNEQFF.

V and J are TRBV5-6 and TRBJ2-1; D remains unclear. Per the germline V gene, CDR1 is SGHDT and CDR2 is YYEEEE. The CDR3 covers 14 residues. The V gene lost 4 bases and the J gene lost 2 bases, with 10 bases spanning the gap. The CDR3 DNA follows: TGTGCCAGCAGCCTGAGGTCACCCTACAATGAGCAGTTCTTC. Amino acids: CASSLRSPYNEQFF.

The V call is TRBV10-3, the J call TRBJ2-5, with D perhaps matching TRBD2 (7 bases). Germline CDR1 ENHRY, CDR2 SYGVKD. CDR3 length: 13 residues. Trimming pared 8 bases from V and 4 bases from J, leaving 14 bases between. CDR3: CAIRGGGRETQYF. CDR3 nucleotides: TGTGCCATCCGAGGGGGAGGGCGAGAGACCCAGTACTTC.

The gene calls are TRBV4-3 and TRBJ2-7; D remains ambiguous. Germline CDR1 and CDR2: LGHNA and YSLEER. The CDR3 spans 15 residues. Trimming left V 3 bases short and J 0 bases short, with 12 bases between. The CDR3 DNA sequence: TGCGCCAGCAGCCAGGAACTCAGGAGCTCCTACGAGCAGTACTTC. Translated: CASSQELRSSYEQYF.

This chain links TRBV5-1 with TRBJ1-5; D gene uncertain. The CDR3 length is 16 residues. Germline values: CDR1 SGHRS, CDR2 YFSETQ. The V gene lost 1 base and the J gene lost 4 bases, with 15 bases spanning the gap. CDR3 DNA sequence: TGCGCCAGCAGCTTGTGGTTCGGCAGGAAGAATCAGCCCCAGCATTTT. Encoded protein: CASSLWFGRKNQPQHF.